One and the same sample provided the 28 T cell receptor beta chains below, sequenced in a study of blood T cell repertoires in COVID-19. Assay used: immunoSEQ multiplex PCR; TCRdb lists only in-frame clones, some missing. The profile shows 250,000 to 300,000 clones, 88% of them singletons. The sequenced sample was PBMCs or T cells enriched from blood (not recorded which). All receptors come from a woman between 25 and 40 years old who had recovered from COVID-19.

In nucleotides, the CDR3 is TGTGCCAGCAGCTCCGACAGGGCTACAAATGAAAAACTGTTTTTT. Amino acid sequence: CASSSDRATNEKLFF. J is TRBJ1-4 and V is TRBV6-2 or TRBV6-3; 7 nucleotides line up with TRBD1. Losses at the gene ends were 6 bases for V and 5 bases for J; bases not matched to a gene: 9. Germline V gives CDR1 MNHEY, CDR2 SVGEGT. The CDR3 is made up of 15 amino acids.

The genes are TRBV25-1 and TRBJ1-2, with 7 positions matching TRBD1. The ends lost 10 bases at V and 4 bases at J; junction bases unmatched: 9. CDR3 length equals 13 residues. CDR1 and CDR2 (germline): MGHDK, SYGVNS. CDR3 nucleotides: TGTGCCACCCAGGGGGACCATTCCTATGGCTACACCTTC. This gives the protein CATQGDHSYGYTF.

The chain links TRBV14 to TRBJ1-1, with 10 bases that match TRBD1. V trimming: 4 bases; J trimming: 3 bases; junction bases outside the gene matches: 5. Germline-derived CDR1 and CDR2 are SGHDN and FVKESK. CDR3 length: 15 residues. The CDR3 sequence: CASSRLGTGDTEAFF. The CDR3 DNA sequence: TGTGCCAGCAGCCGATTAGGGACAGGGGACACTGAAGCTTTCTTT.

The chain couples TRBV10-1 to TRBJ2-5; possibly TRBD2 for D (6 bases). Germline CDR1 WNHNN, CDR2 SYGVQD (reference sequence). There are 16 residues in the CDR3. The ends were cut back, 3 bases at V and 0 bases at J, with 14 bases in the middle. As DNA, the CDR3 is TGCGCCAGCAGTGATCGGAGGGGCGTGTACCAAGAGACCCAGTACTTC. It translates to CASSDRRGVYQETQYF.

The chain employs TRBV28 and TRBJ1-6, with D tentatively TRBD1 (5 bases). The germline V gene has CDR1 MDHEN and CDR2 SYDVKM. The germline V and J ends were trimmed by 5 bases and 7 bases, with 15 bases remaining between them. CDR3 size: 15 residues. CDR3 amino acids: CASSIFRARNSPLHF. The CDR3 DNA follows: TGTGCCAGCAGTATCTTCAGGGCCCGCAATTCACCCCTCCACTTT.

This clone was detected only once. V and J are TRBV5-1 and TRBJ2-7; a possible D gene is TRBD2 (6 bases). The germline V and J ends were trimmed by 0 bases and 2 bases, with 12 bases remaining between them. Germline V gene sequence: CDR1 SGHRS, CDR2 YFSETQ. The CDR3 runs to 15 residues. DNA for the CDR3: TGCGCCAGCAGCTTGGGAGTAGCGGAGACCTACGAGCAGTACTTC. Its translation is CASSLGVAETYEQYF. The full variable domain, completed using reference TRBV5-1 and TRBJ2-7, is KAGVTQTPRYLIKTRGQQVTLSCSPISGHRSVSWYQQTPGQGLQFLFEYFSETQRNKGNFPGRFSGRQFSNSRSEMNVSTLELGDSALYLCASSLGVAETYEQYFGPGTRLTVT.

This chain links TRBV28 with TRBJ2-7; D perhaps matches TRBD1 (5 bases). Germline loops: CDR1 MDHEN, CDR2 SYDVKM. The CDR3 has 14 residues. V lost 5 bases and J 0 bases, leaving 11 bases between the germline ends. The CDR3 spells CASSLEQVSYEQYF. The CDR3 region has the DNA TGTGCCAGCAGTCTCGAACAGGTCTCCTACGAGCAGTACTTC.

The chain employs TRBV28 and TRBJ1-1; D uncertain. Per germline, CDR1 MDHEN and CDR2 SYDVKM. The length of the CDR3 is 14 residues. Trimming left V 6 bases short and J 0 bases short, with 11 bases between. The CDR3 sequence: CASREDGLNTEAFF. The CDR3, as DNA: TGTGCCAGCAGGGAGGACGGTTTGAACACTGAAGCTTTCTTT.

V usage is TRBV11-3 and J usage is TRBJ2-2, with 11 bases lining up with TRBD2. The V gene's germline CDR1 is SGHNT and CDR2 YENEEA. V was pared by 5 bases and J by 6 bases, with 5 bases of the junction left unmatched. The length of the CDR3 is 15 residues. This CDR3 is CASSQGTSGSGELFF. The CDR3 DNA reads TGTGCCAGCAGCCAAGGGACTAGCGGTTCCGGGGAGCTGTTTTTT.

The V gene is TRBV12-3 or TRBV12-4, the J gene TRBJ1-2; the D is unclear. V lost 1 base and J lost 8, with 11 bases in between. This CDR3 contains 13 residues. In nucleotides, the CDR3 is TGTGCCAGCAGTTTAGTTGGGCCCCACGGCTACACCTTC. Protein sequence: CASSLVGPHGYTF.

The V and J genes are TRBV6-4 and TRBJ2-1; 8 bases map to TRBD2. This CDR3 region has 17 residues. CDR1 is MRHNA, CDR2 SNTAGT, per germline. V trimming: 3 bases; J trimming: 4 bases; junction bases outside the gene matches: 11. DNA for the CDR3: TGTGCCAGCAGTGAAGTCTGGCGGGGGGTGCCTTACAATGAGCAGTTCTTC. It translates to CASSEVWRGVPYNEQFF.

V is TRBV9 and J is TRBJ2-3, with 7 bases aligning to TRBD2. Germline-derived CDR1 and CDR2 are SGDLS and YYNGEE. V lost 0 bases, J lost 1 base, and 2 bases stayed unmatched. This CDR3 is built from 15 residues. The CDR3: CASSVGAGGTDTQYF. CDR3 bases: TGTGCCAGCAGCGTAGGCGCGGGGGGCACAGATACGCAGTATTTT. Combining the CDR3 with reference TRBV9 and TRBJ2-3 gives the whole variable domain DSGVTQTPKHLITATGQRVTLRCSPRSGDLSVYWYQQSLDQGLQFLIQYYNGEERAKGNILERFSAQQFPDLHSELNLSSLELGDSALYFCASSVGAGGTDTQYFGPGTRLTVL.

The chain carries TRBV7-2 and TRBJ1-2, with D possibly TRBD1 on 5 matching bases. CDR3 length: 13 residues. The V gene's germline CDR1 is SGHTA and CDR2 FQGNSA. Deletions cut 5 bases from V and 8 bases from J, with 15 bases between. CDR3 protein: CASSPLRGGGYTF. In nucleotides, the CDR3 is TGTGCCAGCAGCCCCTTGAGGGGAGGCGGCTACACCTTC.

The chain combines TRBV11-2 with TRBJ2-5, with a tentative D call TRBD2 (5 bases). There are 15 residues in the CDR3. V lost 3 bases to trimming and J lost 2 bases, with 13 bases between them. Germline CDR1 and CDR2: SGHAT and FQNNGV. In DNA form, the CDR3 reads TGTGCCAGCAGCTTCCAGCGGACTCAACAAGAGACCCAGTACTTC. Translation gives CASSFQRTQQETQYF.

V and J are TRBV6-5 and TRBJ1-4, with no clear D. Trimming took off 4 bases at V and 8 bases at J, with 17 bases between the two ends. Germline V gene sequence: CDR1 MNHEY, CDR2 SVGAGI. This CDR3 has 15 amino acids. This CDR3 reads CASSLRQQGGEKLFF. The CDR3 DNA reads as TGTGCCAGCAGTTTGCGACAACAAGGTGGCGAAAAACTGTTTTTT.

The CDR3 region is CASSLAGVAGGDTQYF. The CDR3 DNA sequence: TGTGCCAGCAGCTTGGCCGGGGTAGCGGGAGGGGATACGCAGTATTTT. The rearrangement links TRBV5-6 to TRBJ2-3; 11 nucleotides match TRBD2. J lost 6 bases, V lost 0 bases, and 6 bases had no gene match. The CDR3 runs 16 residues. CDR1 and CDR2 (germline): SGHDT, YYEEEE.

V is TRBV7-2 and J is TRBJ1-6, with D uncertain. Per germline, CDR1 SGHTA and CDR2 FQGNSA. Trimming pared 5 bases from V and 6 bases from J, leaving 20 bases between. This CDR3 has 17 residues. The CDR3 spells CASSAWGGIAVNSPLHF. The CDR3 DNA follows: TGTGCCAGCAGCGCTTGGGGAGGAATTGCGGTTAATTCACCCCTCCACTTT. The variable domain in full, completed from reference TRBV7-2 and TRBJ1-6, reads GAGVSQSPSNKVTEKGKDVELRCDPISGHTALYWYRQSLGQGLEFLIYFQGNSAPDKSGLPSDRFSAERTGGSVSTLTIQRTQQEDSAVYLCASSAWGGIAVNSPLHFGNGTRLTVT.

The V and J genes are TRBV6-2 or TRBV6-3 and TRBJ1-5, with a weak D call TRBD1 (5 bases). V was shortened by 4 bases and J by 3 bases, with 10 bases between the two germline ends. The CDR3 extends over 14 amino acids. Germline loops: CDR1 MNHEY, CDR2 SVGEGT. The CDR3 region is CASSSRQPNQPQHF. CDR3 sequence (DNA): TGTGCCAGCAGTTCCAGACAGCCCAATCAGCCCCAGCATTTT.

The chain joins TRBV5-5 to TRBJ2-1, with 11 bases aligning to TRBD2. The germline V gene encodes CDR1 SGHKS and CDR2 YYEKEE (reference sequence). Losses at the gene ends were 0 bases for V and 8 bases for J; bases not matched to a gene: 4. This CDR3 is 15 amino acids long. The CDR3 sequence: CASSLGLAGHDEQFF. The CDR3 DNA sequence: TGTGCCAGCAGCTTGGGACTAGCGGGACACGATGAGCAGTTCTTC.

The chain recombines TRBV6-4 with TRBJ1-5; the D is unclear. Germline V gives CDR1 MRHNA, CDR2 SNTAGT. Trimming stripped 6 bases from V and 2 bases from J, with 14 bases between. CDR3 size: 15 residues. The CDR3 region has the DNA TGTGCCAGCAGCCTAACTGGTGTCGGCAATCAGCCCCAGCATTTT. It encodes CASSLTGVGNQPQHF.

In DNA, the CDR3 is TGTGCCAGCAGTCCGAAGGAGAGATACGAGCAGTACTTC. This codes for CASSPKERYEQYF. The gene calls are TRBV6-2 or TRBV6-3 and TRBJ2-7; D is undetermined. The CDR3 spans 13 residues. Germline-derived CDR1 and CDR2 are MNHEY and SVGEGT. Trimming stripped 5 bases from V and 4 bases from J, with 12 bases between.

V is TRBV29-1 and J is TRBJ2-7, with 7 bases aligning to TRBD1. Germline lookup yields CDR1 SQVTM and CDR2 ANQGSEA. The ends lost 1 base at V and 1 base at J; junction bases unmatched: 7. The CDR3 consists of 15 residues. Written as DNA, the CDR3 is TGCAGCGTTGAAGGGACAGGTGGAACGTCCTACGAGCAGTACTTC. Translated: CSVEGTGGTSYEQYF.

The chain joins TRBV28 to TRBJ2-1, with TRBD1 matching over 11 bases. The J segment lost 7 bases and the V segment lost 5 bases, leaving 10 bases of the junction unmatched. CDR3 size: 16 residues. Germline lookup yields CDR1 MDHEN and CDR2 SYDVKM. The CDR3 coding sequence is TGTGCCAGCAGTCTATACCGGGACAGGGGGAATAATGAGCAGTTCTTC. Translating gives CASSLYRDRGNNEQFF.

The chain couples TRBV6-1 to TRBJ1-2; 10 bases map to TRBD1. Germline V CDR1 and CDR2: MNHNS, SASEGT. The length of the CDR3 is 15 residues. The ends lost 3 bases at V and 4 bases at J; junction bases unmatched: 5. The CDR3 coding sequence is TGTGCCAGCAGTGAGGGGACAGGGGCCTTCTATGGCTACACCTTC. Its translation: CASSEGTGAFYGYTF.

V gene TRBV27 combines with J gene TRBJ1-5, with D unclear. V was pared by 3 bases and J by 0 bases, with 6 bases between. The CDR3 runs 14 residues. Germline loops: CDR1 MNHEY, CDR2 SMNVEV (reference sequence). The CDR3 here is CASSLRDSNQPQHF. CDR3 nucleotide sequence: TGTGCCAGCAGTTTGAGGGATAGCAATCAGCCCCAGCATTTT.

This clone has more than one count but fewer than ten. V and J are TRBV7-9 and TRBJ2-2, with 7 bases that match TRBD1. V lost 1 base, J lost 5 bases, and 4 bases stayed unmatched. Germline-derived CDR1 and CDR2 are SEHNR and FQNEAQ (reference sequence). This CDR3 spans 15 amino acids. CDR3 bases: TGTGCCAGCAGCTTAGTTTCGGACAGGACCGGGGAGCTGTTTTTT. Protein product: CASSLVSDRTGELFF.

This clone has ten or more counts. The chain joins TRBV7-6 to TRBJ2-7; 7 bases fit TRBD1. Germline lookup yields CDR1 SGHVS and CDR2 FNYEAQ. The CDR3 extends over 17 amino acids. V shed 4 bases, J shed 0 bases, and the junction held 12 bases outside the gene matches. The CDR3, as DNA: TGTGCCAGCAGCTCTACACAAACAGGGGACCGCTCCTACGAGCAGTACTTC. Amino acids: CASSSTQTGDRSYEQYF.

This chain links TRBV12-3 or TRBV12-4 with TRBJ1-4; D possibly corresponds to TRBD1 (5 bases). The V and J ends lost 3 bases and 10 bases respectively, with 12 bases between them. There are 13 residues in the CDR3. DNA for the CDR3: TGTGCCAGCAGTTTGACGCTCCAGGGAAAACTGTTTTTT. Its translation is CASSLTLQGKLFF.